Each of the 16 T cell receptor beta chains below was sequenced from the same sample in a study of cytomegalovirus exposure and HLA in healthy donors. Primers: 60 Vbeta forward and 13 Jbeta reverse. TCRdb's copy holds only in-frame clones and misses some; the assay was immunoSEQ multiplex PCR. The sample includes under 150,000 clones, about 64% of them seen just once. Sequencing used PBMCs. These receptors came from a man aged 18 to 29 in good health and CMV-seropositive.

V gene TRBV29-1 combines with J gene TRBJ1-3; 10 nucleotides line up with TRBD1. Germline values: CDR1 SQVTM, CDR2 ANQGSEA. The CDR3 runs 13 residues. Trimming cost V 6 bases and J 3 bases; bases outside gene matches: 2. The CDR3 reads CSVRDRGGNTIYF. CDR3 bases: TGCAGCGTCCGGGACAGGGGTGGAAACACCATATATTTT.

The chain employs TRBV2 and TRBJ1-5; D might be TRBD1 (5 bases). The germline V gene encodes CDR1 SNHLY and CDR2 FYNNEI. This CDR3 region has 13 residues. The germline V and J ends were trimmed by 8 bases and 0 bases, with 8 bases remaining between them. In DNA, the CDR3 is TGTGCCAGCGGGGCAGATAGCAATCAGCCCCAGCATTTT. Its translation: CASGADSNQPQHF.

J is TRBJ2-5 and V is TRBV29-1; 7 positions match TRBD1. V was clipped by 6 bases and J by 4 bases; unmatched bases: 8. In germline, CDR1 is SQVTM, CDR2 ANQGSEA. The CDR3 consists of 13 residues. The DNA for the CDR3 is TGCAGCGTGTCTGAGGGACAGAGAGAGACCCAGTACTTC. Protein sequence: CSVSEGQRETQYF.

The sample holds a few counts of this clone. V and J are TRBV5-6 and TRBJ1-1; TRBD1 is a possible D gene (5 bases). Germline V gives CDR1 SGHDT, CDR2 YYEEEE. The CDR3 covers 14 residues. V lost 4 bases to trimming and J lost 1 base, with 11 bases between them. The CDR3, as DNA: TGTGCCAGCAGCCTACGGGGGGGGAACACTGAAGCTTTCTTT. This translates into CASSLRGGNTEAFF.

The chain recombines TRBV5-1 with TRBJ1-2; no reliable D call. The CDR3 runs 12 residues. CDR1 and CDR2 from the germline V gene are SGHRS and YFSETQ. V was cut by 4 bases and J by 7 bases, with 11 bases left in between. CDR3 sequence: CASSLPPGGYTF. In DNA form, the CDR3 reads TGCGCCAGCAGCCTGCCCCCAGGTGGCTACACCTTC.

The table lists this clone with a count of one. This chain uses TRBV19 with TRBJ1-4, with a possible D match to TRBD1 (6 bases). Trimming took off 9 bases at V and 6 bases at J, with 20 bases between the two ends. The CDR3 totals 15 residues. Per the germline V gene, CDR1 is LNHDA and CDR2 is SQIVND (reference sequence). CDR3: CASSWGPDPDEKLFF. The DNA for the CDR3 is TGTGCCAGCTCCTGGGGGCCCGATCCCGATGAAAAACTGTTTTTT.

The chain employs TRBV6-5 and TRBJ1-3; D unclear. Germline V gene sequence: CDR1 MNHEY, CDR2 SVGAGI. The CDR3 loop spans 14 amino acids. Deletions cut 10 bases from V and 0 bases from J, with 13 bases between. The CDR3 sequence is CATRAGSSGNTIYF. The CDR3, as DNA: TGTGCCACGCGGGCGGGAAGCTCTGGAAACACCATATATTTT.

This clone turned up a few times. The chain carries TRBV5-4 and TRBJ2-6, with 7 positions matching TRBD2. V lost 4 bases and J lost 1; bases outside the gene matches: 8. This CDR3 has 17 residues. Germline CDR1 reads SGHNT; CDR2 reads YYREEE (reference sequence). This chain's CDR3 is CASSRPGLRSGANVLTF. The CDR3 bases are TGTGCCAGCAGCCGGCCGGGACTAAGATCTGGGGCCAACGTCCTGACTTTC.

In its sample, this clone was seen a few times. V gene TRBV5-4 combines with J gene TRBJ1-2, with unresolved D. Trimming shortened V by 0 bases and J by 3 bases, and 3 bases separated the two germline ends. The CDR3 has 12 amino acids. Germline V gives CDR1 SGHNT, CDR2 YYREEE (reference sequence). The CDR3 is CASSLDYYGYTF. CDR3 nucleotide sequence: TGTGCCAGCAGCTTGGACTACTATGGCTACACCTTC.

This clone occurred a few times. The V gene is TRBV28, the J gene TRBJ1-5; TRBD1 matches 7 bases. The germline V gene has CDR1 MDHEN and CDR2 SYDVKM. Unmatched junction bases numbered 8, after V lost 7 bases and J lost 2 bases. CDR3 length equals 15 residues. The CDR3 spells CASKPTGEGNQPQHF. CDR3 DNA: TGTGCCAGCAAACCTACAGGGGAGGGCAATCAGCCCCAGCATTTT.

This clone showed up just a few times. The CDR3 region is CASSLSEDGGYGYTF. CDR3 in DNA: TGCGCCAGCAGCTTATCGGAGGATGGCGGCTATGGCTACACCTTC. This chain connects TRBV5-1 to TRBJ1-2, with D unresolved. There are 15 residues in the CDR3. Trimming removed 2 bases at V and 4 bases at J, with 15 bases between. Germline V lookup: CDR1 SGHRS, CDR2 YFSETQ. The full variable domain, with the rest looked up from reference TRBV5-1 and TRBJ1-2, is KAGVTQTPRYLIKTRGQQVTLSCSPISGHRSVSWYQQTPGQGLQFLFEYFSETQRNKGNFPGRFSGRQFSNSRSEMNVSTLELGDSALYLCASSLSEDGGYGYTFGSGTRLTVV.

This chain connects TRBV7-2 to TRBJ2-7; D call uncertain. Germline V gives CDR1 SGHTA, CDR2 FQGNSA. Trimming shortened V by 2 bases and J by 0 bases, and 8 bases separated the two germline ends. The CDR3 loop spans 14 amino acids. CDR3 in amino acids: CASSLLSDSYEQYF. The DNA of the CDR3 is TGTGCCAGCAGCTTACTCTCAGACTCCTACGAGCAGTACTTC.

CDR3 sequence reads: CASSLDLASGGMNTQYF. CDR3 in DNA: TGCGCCAGCAGCTTGGATCTCGCTAGCGGGGGGATGAATACGCAGTATTTT. The J gene is TRBJ2-3, the V gene TRBV5-1, with 11 bases that match TRBD2. J gave up 7 bases and V 0 bases, and 10 bases lay outside the gene matches. The CDR3 is 17 amino acids. Per the germline V gene, CDR1 is SGHRS and CDR2 is YFSETQ.

The CDR3 protein is CASSNRVGTEAFF. The CDR3 nucleotides read TGTGCCAGTAGTAATCGGGTGGGCACTGAAGCTTTCTTT. J is TRBJ1-1 and V is TRBV19; no definite D call. Germline V gene sequence: CDR1 LNHDA, CDR2 SQIVND (reference sequence). V lost 4 bases to trimming and J lost 4 bases, with 10 bases between them. CDR3 size: 13 residues.

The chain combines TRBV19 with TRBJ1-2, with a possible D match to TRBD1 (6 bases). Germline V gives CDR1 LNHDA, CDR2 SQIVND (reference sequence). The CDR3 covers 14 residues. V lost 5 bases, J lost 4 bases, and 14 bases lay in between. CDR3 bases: TGTGCCAGTAGTCGGACAGACTTACTCTATGGCTACACCTTC. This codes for CASSRTDLLYGYTF.

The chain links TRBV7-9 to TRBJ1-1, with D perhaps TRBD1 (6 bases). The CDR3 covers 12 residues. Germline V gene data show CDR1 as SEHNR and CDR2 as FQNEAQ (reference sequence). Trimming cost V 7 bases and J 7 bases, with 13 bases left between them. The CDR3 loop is CASTLGDIEAFF. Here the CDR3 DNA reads TGTGCCAGCACCCTCGGGGACATTGAAGCTTTCTTT.